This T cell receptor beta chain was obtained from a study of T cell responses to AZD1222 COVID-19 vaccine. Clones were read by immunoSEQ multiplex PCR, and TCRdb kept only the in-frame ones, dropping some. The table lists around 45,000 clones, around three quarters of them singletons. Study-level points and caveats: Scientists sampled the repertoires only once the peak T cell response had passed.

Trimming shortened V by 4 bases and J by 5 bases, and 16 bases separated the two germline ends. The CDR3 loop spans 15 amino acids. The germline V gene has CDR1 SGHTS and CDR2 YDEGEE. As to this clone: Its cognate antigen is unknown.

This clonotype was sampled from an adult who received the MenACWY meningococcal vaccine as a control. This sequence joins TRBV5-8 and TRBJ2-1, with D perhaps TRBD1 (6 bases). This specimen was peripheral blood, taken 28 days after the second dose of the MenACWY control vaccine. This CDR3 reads CASSLGQKSDNEQFF. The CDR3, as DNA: TGTGCCAGCAGCCTAGGACAGAAGAGCGACAATGAGCAGTTCTTC.